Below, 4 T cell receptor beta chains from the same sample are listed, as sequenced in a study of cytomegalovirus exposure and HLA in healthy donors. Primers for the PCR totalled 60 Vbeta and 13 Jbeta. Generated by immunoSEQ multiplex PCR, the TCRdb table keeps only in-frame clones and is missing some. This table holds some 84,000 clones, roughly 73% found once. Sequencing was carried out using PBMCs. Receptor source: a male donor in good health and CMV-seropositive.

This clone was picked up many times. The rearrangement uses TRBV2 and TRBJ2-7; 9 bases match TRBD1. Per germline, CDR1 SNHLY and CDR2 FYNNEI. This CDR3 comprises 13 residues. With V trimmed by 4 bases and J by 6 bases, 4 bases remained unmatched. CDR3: CASSGNRGREQYF. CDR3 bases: TGTGCCAGCAGTGGAAACAGGGGGCGCGAGCAGTACTTC.

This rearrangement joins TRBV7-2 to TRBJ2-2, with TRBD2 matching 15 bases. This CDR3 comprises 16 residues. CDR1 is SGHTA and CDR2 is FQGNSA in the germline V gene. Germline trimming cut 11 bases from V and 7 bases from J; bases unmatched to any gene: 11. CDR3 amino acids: CAGGKGLAGGGGELFF. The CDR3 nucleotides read TGTGCCGGGGGGAAAGGACTAGCGGGAGGGGGCGGGGAGCTGTTTTTT.

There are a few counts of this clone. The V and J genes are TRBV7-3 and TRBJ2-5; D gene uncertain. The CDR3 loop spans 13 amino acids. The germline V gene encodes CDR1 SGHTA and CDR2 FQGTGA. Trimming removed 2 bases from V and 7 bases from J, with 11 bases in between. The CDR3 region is CASSLGDKRTQYF. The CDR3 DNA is TGTGCCAGCAGCTTAGGCGACAAGAGGACCCAGTACTTC.

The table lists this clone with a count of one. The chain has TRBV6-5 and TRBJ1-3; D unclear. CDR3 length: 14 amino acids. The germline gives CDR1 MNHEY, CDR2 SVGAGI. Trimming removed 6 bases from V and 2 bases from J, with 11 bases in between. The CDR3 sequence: CASRLQSPGNTIYF. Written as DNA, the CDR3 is TGTGCCAGCAGATTACAGAGCCCTGGAAACACCATATATTTT.